Below, 7 T cell receptor beta chains from the same sample are listed, as sequenced in a study of breast tumors, draining lymph nodes, adjacent tissues. TCRdb fed the multiplex PCR reads into MiXCR, producing one record per CDR3 protein. The profile shows over 20,000 distinct CDR3 sequences, roughly 30% of them singletons. Material for sequencing was breast tumor tissue. The receptors were gathered from a female donor with breast cancer. Some clones in this sample may be carry-over from other donors' samples.

The CDR3 is CASSLSGAGPTEQYF. The CDR3 DNA is TGTGCCAGCAGTTTATCGGGGGCGGGCCCTACCGAGCAGTACTTC. The V gene is TRBV27, the J gene TRBJ2-7; D is perhaps TRBD1 (6 bases). Per germline, CDR1 MNHEY and CDR2 SMNVEV (reference sequence). V was trimmed by 0 bases and J by 6 bases, leaving 15 bases between them. CDR3 length: 15 amino acids.

This clonotype showed up many times. This sequence joins TRBV29-1 and TRBJ1-4, with D perhaps TRBD1 (5 bases). The V and J ends lost 4 bases and 8 bases respectively, with 20 bases between them. From germline, CDR1 is SQVTM and CDR2 ANQGSEA. The CDR3 consists of 15 residues. The CDR3 protein is CSVVGTASGGEKLFF. The CDR3 DNA reads as TGCAGCGTTGTCGGGACGGCATCCGGAGGCGAAAAACTGTTTTTT.

This clonotype was observed many times. The chain employs TRBV20-1 and TRBJ2-1, with 9 nucleotides matching TRBD2. This CDR3 is 16 amino acids long. Germline V gene sequence: CDR1 DFQATT, CDR2 SNEGSKA (reference sequence). The J segment lost 2 bases and the V segment lost 6 bases, leaving 11 bases of the junction unmatched. The CDR3 region has the DNA TGCAGTGCCCGTGTGGCGGGAGGGCCCCCCTACAATGAGCAGTTCTTC. It specifies CSARVAGGPPYNEQFF.

There are many counts of this clonotype. This chain connects TRBV20-1 to TRBJ2-7; D gene uncertain. V lost 3 bases and J lost 6, with 9 bases in between. Germline CDR1 is DFQATT and CDR2 is SNEGSKA (reference sequence). The CDR3 sequence is 11 residues long. The CDR3 loop is CSARVVGEQYF. As DNA, the CDR3 is TGCAGTGCTAGGGTAGTAGGCGAGCAGTACTTC.

This clonotype was recorded at least ten times. The chain recombines TRBV5-8 with TRBJ2-7; TRBD2 matches 9 bases. From germline, CDR1 is SGHTS and CDR2 YDEGEE. Trimming cost V 0 bases and J 2 bases; bases outside gene matches: 3. CDR3 length equals 15 residues. This CDR3 reads CASSLGGGRAYEQYF. The CDR3 nucleotides are TGTGCCAGCAGCTTGGGAGGCGGGAGGGCCTACGAGCAGTACTTC.

This clonotype appeared a few times. The junction departs from the called germline gene at one end, perhaps through a read error. The chain uses TRBV27 and TRBJ1-2, with D possibly TRBD1 on 5 matching bases. The CDR3 is 15 amino acids. The germline V gene has CDR1 MNHEY and CDR2 SMNVEV (reference sequence). CDR3 residues: CAGSLSGEVGYGYTF. The CDR3 DNA reads TGTGCCGGCAGTTTATCGGGGGAAGTTGGCTATGGCTACACCTTC.

Ten or more counts support this clonotype. V is TRBV5-1 and J is TRBJ1-6; a weak D match, TRBD1 (6 bases). Trimming pared 5 bases from V and 7 bases from J, leaving 13 bases between. Germline assignment: CDR1 SGHRS and CDR2 YFSETQ. The CDR3 length is 14 residues. The CDR3: CASSQGTTNSPLHF. DNA of the CDR3: TGCGCCAGCAGTCAGGGGACAACGAATTCACCCCTCCACTTT. Full variable domain (rest looked up from reference TRBV5-1 and TRBJ1-6): KAGVTQTPRYLIKTRGQQVTLSCSPISGHRSVSWYQQTPGQGLQFLFEYFSETQRNKGNFPGRFSGRQFSNSRSEMNVSTLELGDSALYLCASSQGTTNSPLHFGNGTRLTVT.